This TCR beta chain was found in a study of blood T cell repertoires in COVID-19. Looking at the study overall: T cells, B-cell-depleted T cells, or PBMCs supplied cDNA or gDNA.

As originally analysed: How many nucleated cells were present was estimated from reference gene primer amplification. The repertoire was sequenced with immunoSEQ multiplex PCR; TCRdb's copy has only in-frame clones and lacks some. V and J calls and clone size follow that table, whereas D and trimming were derived from the DNA. Altogether 87,000 or so clones are present, 88% being singletons, with the ten largest covering 11%. Germline values: CDR1 LGHNA, CDR2 YNFKEQ. V was clipped by 1 base and J by 11 bases, with 14 bases between them. The CDR3 extends over 13 amino acids. The V gene is TRBV4-2, the J gene TRBJ1-1, with no clear D. The receptor was isolated from a man older than 75 with acute or convalescent COVID-19. The sample comprised peripheral blood. DNA of the CDR3: TGTGCCAGCAGCCAAGTTGGGGAGGTTGCCGCTTTCTTT. Translating gives CASSQVGEVAAFF.